The 28 T cell receptor beta chains reported below all come from one sample, sequenced in a study of cytomegalovirus exposure and HLA in healthy donors. Amplification used 60 Vbeta primers and 13 Jbeta primers. The repertoire was sequenced with immunoSEQ multiplex PCR; TCRdb's copy has only in-frame clones and lacks some. The sample holds approximately 150,000 clones, about 79% seen once. Sequenced: PBMCs. The source of these receptors is a male donor in good health and CMV-seronegative.

CDR3 bases: TGCGCCAGCAGCCAAGTTGTAGCCCGGACAGGACGTCATAGCAATCAGCCCCAGCATTTT. It specifies CASSQVVARTGRHSNQPQHF. The V call is TRBV4-1, the J call TRBJ1-5; 7 bases line up with TRBD1. The CDR3 runs 20 residues. Germline lookup yields CDR1 MGHRA and CDR2 YSYEKL. The J segment lost 0 bases and the V segment lost 1 base, leaving 15 bases of the junction unmatched.

Here the CDR3 reads CASSTRTGGGEQYF. CDR3 in DNA: TGTGCCAGCAGCACCCGGACAGGGGGCGGCGAGCAGTACTTC. This sequence joins TRBV6-1 and TRBJ2-7, with 11 bases lining up with TRBD1. After removal of 6 bases from V and 6 bases from J, the junction contained 7 bases not matched to a gene. This CDR3 is built from 14 residues. The germline gives CDR1 MNHNS, CDR2 SASEGT.

J is TRBJ2-2 and V is TRBV30; 7 nucleotides agree with TRBD1. The V segment lost 2 bases and the J segment 5 bases; nucleotides outside the gene matches: 2. The V gene's germline CDR1 is GTSNPN and CDR2 SVGIG (reference sequence). CDR3 length: 13 amino acids. CDR3 bases: TGTGCCTGGAGTCTACAGGGGACCGGGGAGCTGTTTTTT. Amino acids: CAWSLQGTGELFF.

A remark on this clone: The junction departs from germline at one end; a sequencing error may be responsible. V gene TRBV6-1 combines with J gene TRBJ2-2; 9 bases align to TRBD2. There are 17 residues in the CDR3. The germline CDR1 and CDR2 sequences are MNHNS and SASEGT. The CDR3 region has the DNA TGTGCCAGCAGAGAAGCCCCTGGCGGGGGGGCCCGAGGGGAGCTGTTTTTT. Translated: CASREAPGGGARGELFF.

This sequence joins TRBV7-7 and TRBJ2-3, with TRBD2 identical over 12 bases. V shed 5 bases and J 5 bases; nucleotides not matched to a gene: 8. Germline assignment: CDR1 SSHAT and CDR2 FNYEAQ (reference sequence). CDR3 length equals 16 residues. The CDR3 coding sequence is TGTGCCAGCAGCCCAGCTAGCGGGGGGGCAAGAGATACGCAGTATTTT. It codes for CASSPASGGARDTQYF.

This rearrangement joins TRBV27 to TRBJ2-7; D is perhaps TRBD2 (6 bases). Trimming removed 6 bases from V and 7 bases from J, with 19 bases in between. The germline V gene encodes CDR1 MNHEY and CDR2 SMNVEV (reference sequence). The length of the CDR3 is 14 residues. CDR3 bases: TGTGCCAGCAGCGAGGAGGGAGTCGGCCGAGAGCAGTACTTC. Its protein is CASSEEGVGREQYF.

This chain uses TRBV5-1 with TRBJ2-7; D not resolved. This CDR3 contains 13 residues. V lost 1 base, J lost 3 bases, and 8 bases lay in between. Germline lookup yields CDR1 SGHRS and CDR2 YFSETQ. Written as DNA, the CDR3 is TGCGCCAGCAGCTTGAACGGTAACTACGAGCAGTACTTC. Protein sequence: CASSLNGNYEQYF.

The V call is TRBV19, the J call TRBJ2-7, with 8 bases that match TRBD1. From germline, CDR1 is LNHDA and CDR2 SQIVND (reference sequence). The CDR3 consists of 13 residues. V trimming: 6 bases; J trimming: 5 bases; junction bases outside the gene matches: 6. Here the CDR3 reads CASSLTGADEQYF. DNA of the CDR3: TGTGCCAGTAGCTTGACAGGGGCCGACGAGCAGTACTTC.

The chain employs TRBV2 and TRBJ2-2, with 11 bases identical to TRBD2. The ends lost 2 bases at V and 6 bases at J; junction bases unmatched: 5. The CDR3 length is 16 residues. Germline V gene lookup returns CDR1 SNHLY and CDR2 FYNNEI. CDR3 in DNA: TGTGCCAGCAGTGAACGTAGCGGGAGGGCCCCCGGGGAGCTGTTTTTT. Protein sequence: CASSERSGRAPGELFF.

A few counts support this clone. This chain's CDR3 is CASSVGPWASGANVLTF. DNA for the CDR3: TGTGCCAGCAGCGTAGGCCCCTGGGCCTCTGGGGCCAACGTCCTGACTTTC. V and J are TRBV9 and TRBJ2-6; D remains unclear. CDR3 length equals 17 residues. Germline V gene data show CDR1 as SGDLS and CDR2 as YYNGEE. Deletions cut 0 bases from V and 0 bases from J, with 10 bases between.

The rearrangement joins TRBV6-5 to TRBJ1-6, with a weak D call TRBD1 (6 bases). There are 14 residues in the CDR3. Germline V gene sequence: CDR1 MNHEY, CDR2 SVGAGI. Trimming took 2 bases from V and 9 from J, leaving 11 bases between them. The CDR3 DNA is TGTGCCAGCAGTTACGCGACAGGTGGTTCACCCCTCCACTTT. Amino acid sequence: CASSYATGGSPLHF.

The V gene is TRBV15, the J gene TRBJ2-3; possible D gene TRBD1, 5 bases. The V end lost 1 base, the J end lost 5 bases, and 13 bases lay between the germline ends. The CDR3 has 15 residues. The germline CDR1 and CDR2 sequences are LNHNV and YYDKDF (reference sequence). CDR3: CATSRGVGQGDTQYF. The CDR3 coding sequence is TGTGCCACCAGCAGAGGAGTAGGGCAGGGAGATACGCAGTATTTT.

The rearrangement links TRBV7-8 to TRBJ1-3, with D possibly matching TRBD1 (5 bases). Trimming pared 4 bases from V and 4 bases from J, leaving 17 bases between. CDR1 SGHVS and CDR2 FQNEAQ come from the germline V gene. The CDR3 covers 16 residues. CDR3 nucleotides: TGTGCCAGCAGCTCAATCGGGACTCAACTGGGAAACACCATATATTTT. Amino acid sequence: CASSSIGTQLGNTIYF.

The chain couples TRBV4-1 to TRBJ2-7; possible D gene TRBD2, 6 bases. The CDR3 length is 15 residues. Germline CDR1 reads MGHRA; CDR2 reads YSYEKL. Trimming removed 1 base at V and 7 bases at J, with 17 bases between. In nucleotides, the CDR3 is TGCGCCAGCAGCCAAGGGTGGGAACAGGCGGGGGAGCAGTACTTC. Translated: CASSQGWEQAGEQYF.

Here the CDR3 DNA reads TGTGCCAGCAGTTACCAGGGGAACACCGGGGAGCTGTTTTTT. Translated: CASSYQGNTGELFF. The rearrangement joins TRBV6-5 to TRBJ2-2; TRBD1 is a possible D gene (5 bases). Germline V gene sequence: CDR1 MNHEY, CDR2 SVGAGI. The CDR3 covers 14 residues. The V and J ends lost 2 bases and 1 base respectively, with 5 bases between them.

The chain links TRBV9 to TRBJ1-1, with 12 positions matching TRBD1. Germline assignment: CDR1 SGDLS and CDR2 YYNGEE. The CDR3 consists of 17 residues. The J segment lost 6 bases and the V segment lost 4 bases, leaving 13 bases of the junction unmatched. The CDR3 region is CASSPRDRGPSSPEAFF. CDR3 DNA: TGTGCCAGCAGCCCTCGGGACAGGGGGCCCTCCTCGCCTGAAGCTTTCTTT.

This chain connects TRBV4-1 to TRBJ2-7; 7 bases are shared with TRBD1. The V segment lost 4 bases and the J segment 2 bases; nucleotides outside the gene matches: 5. CDR1 is MGHRA and CDR2 is YSYEKL in the germline V gene. There are 14 residues in the CDR3. CDR3 residues: CASSPTGQTYEQYF. The CDR3 DNA reads TGCGCCAGCAGCCCGACGGGACAGACCTACGAGCAGTACTTC.

This chain joins TRBV9 and TRBJ2-5; 7 bases agree with TRBD2. The CDR3 is made up of 14 amino acids. Germline CDR1 reads SGDLS; CDR2 reads YYNGEE. V shed 6 bases, J shed 4 bases, and the junction held 9 bases outside the gene matches. The CDR3 spells CASTSGGQGETQYF. In DNA, the CDR3 is TGTGCCAGCACATCGGGGGGTCAGGGAGAGACCCAGTACTTC.

The rearrangement uses TRBV7-9 and TRBJ2-3; the match to TRBD1 covers 7 bases. Unmatched junction bases numbered 2, after V lost 3 bases and J lost 2 bases. There are 14 residues in the CDR3. Germline loops: CDR1 SEHNR, CDR2 FQNEAQ (reference sequence). The CDR3 protein is CASSFGTATDTQYF. CDR3 DNA: TGTGCCAGCAGCTTCGGGACAGCCACAGATACGCAGTATTTT.

The chain employs TRBV14 and TRBJ2-7; D ambiguous. V gave up 5 bases and J gave up 0 bases, with 8 bases separating them. Germline V gene sequence: CDR1 SGHDN, CDR2 FVKESK. The CDR3 has 13 residues. CDR3 sequence reads: CASSSGLSYEQYF. In DNA, the CDR3 is TGTGCCAGCAGCTCGGGTCTCTCCTACGAGCAGTACTTC.

This chain uses TRBV10-1 with TRBJ1-3; the match to TRBD1 covers 7 bases. CDR3 length: 15 residues. CDR1 WNHNN and CDR2 SYGVQD come from the germline V gene (reference sequence). V shed 6 bases and J 0 bases; nucleotides not matched to a gene: 5. Written as DNA, the CDR3 is TGCGCCAGCAGGGGAACAGGGGCCTCTGGAAACACCATATATTTT. This gives the protein CASRGTGASGNTIYF.

The chain combines TRBV7-2 with TRBJ2-3, with 11 bases fitting TRBD2. V shed 3 bases and J 3 bases; nucleotides not matched to a gene: 5. CDR1 SGHTA and CDR2 FQGNSA come from the germline V gene. The CDR3 sequence is 16 residues long. CDR3 loop: CASSLEGLAVTDTQYF. In nucleotides, the CDR3 is TGTGCCAGCAGCTTGGAGGGACTAGCGGTAACAGATACGCAGTATTTT.

The rearrangement links TRBV2 to TRBJ2-7, with no clear D. CDR3 size: 13 residues. V was trimmed by 4 bases and J by 0 bases, leaving 7 bases between them. Germline V gives CDR1 SNHLY, CDR2 FYNNEI. The CDR3 loop is CASSGISSYEQYF. The CDR3, as DNA: TGTGCCAGCAGTGGTATCAGCTCCTACGAGCAGTACTTC.

V is TRBV7-9 and J is TRBJ2-5, with a tentative D call TRBD2 (6 bases). The CDR3 runs to 15 residues. Trimming took off 5 bases at V and 5 bases at J, with 18 bases between the two ends. Per germline, CDR1 SEHNR and CDR2 FQNEAQ (reference sequence). CDR3 in amino acids: CASSPTIGGEETQYF. The DNA of the CDR3 is TGTGCCAGCAGCCCAACCATCGGAGGGGAGGAGACCCAGTACTTC.

This clone appeared a single time. The rearrangement joins TRBV2 to TRBJ1-5, with TRBD1 matching over 11 bases. The germline V gene encodes CDR1 SNHLY and CDR2 FYNNEI. V shed 6 bases, J shed 2 bases, and the junction held 12 bases outside the gene matches. The CDR3 covers 18 residues. In DNA form, the CDR3 reads TGTGCCAGCAGGCCCGGGACAGGGGGTTCACGGGGCAATCAGCCCCAGCATTTT. Encoded protein: CASRPGTGGSRGNQPQHF.

The CDR3 reads CAWSRVLPTTDTQYF. The CDR3 bases are TGTGCCTGGAGTCGGGTTCTGCCGACCACAGATACGCAGTATTTT. The chain has TRBV30 and TRBJ2-3; no definite D call. V lost 2 bases, J lost 2 bases, and 14 bases lay in between. From germline, CDR1 is GTSNPN and CDR2 SVGIG (reference sequence). CDR3 size: 15 residues.

Note on this clone: Relative to the germline gene, one junction end is altered; a read error may explain this. This sequence joins TRBV7-9 and TRBJ2-7; tentatively, D is TRBD2 (7 bases). Germline CDR1 is SEHNR and CDR2 is FQNEAQ (reference sequence). CDR3 length: 15 amino acids. The CDR3 sequence: CSSSPPGTRGDEQYF. CDR3 coding DNA: TGTTCCAGCAGCCCCCCAGGGACACGGGGGGACGAGCAGTACTTC.

This clone showed up just a few times. The CDR3 loop is CASSPLQNSPLHF. In DNA, the CDR3 is TGTGCCAGCAGCCCCCTACAGAATTCACCCCTCCACTTT. The chain joins TRBV7-6 to TRBJ1-6; D gene uncertain. The germline V gene encodes CDR1 SGHVS and CDR2 FNYEAQ. Trimming took off 5 bases at V and 7 bases at J, with 9 bases between the two ends. The CDR3 spans 13 residues.